The T cell receptor beta chain under discussion was sequenced for a study of T cells in Graves' hyperthyroidism and ophthalmopathy. This clonotype has at least ten counts. Its antigen is currently unknown. J gave up 5 bases and V 1 base, and 6 bases lay outside the gene matches. Germline V gene lookup returns CDR1 SGHAT and CDR2 FQNNGV. The length of the CDR3 is 17 residues. Study observations and caveats: Progression to ophthalmopathy was predicted a median of approximately 6.4 months early.

The investigators amplified TCR beta CDR3 regions from RNA transcripts. TCR CDR3 underwent first-round RT-PCR with the HTBI primer set. Each CDR3 protein gets one entry after TCRdb re-called the multiplex PCR reads with MiXCR. The table lists 550,000 to 850,000 distinct CDR3 sequences, around 20% of them singletons. Sequencing input: blood. The chain has TRBV11-2 and TRBJ2-1; 12 bases fit TRBD2. This clonotype was sampled from a woman in her 50s with Graves' hyperthyroidism that later progressed to Graves' ophthalmopathy. The DNA for the CDR3 is TGTGCCAGCAGCTTAGGGGCTAGCGGGGGGGTGGACAATGAGCAGTTCTTC. Its translation: CASSLGASGGVDNEQFF.